The rows below give T cell receptor beta chains drawn from one sample of a study of blood T cell repertoires in COVID-19. Generated by immunoSEQ multiplex PCR, the TCRdb table keeps only in-frame clones and is missing some. The sample lists 250,000 to 400,000 clones, around 87% seen once, with approximately 5.3% in the top ten. The sequencing sample was made of PBMCs or T cells enriched from blood (not recorded which). These receptors all stem from a young woman who had recovered from COVID-19. Each CDR3 is given with its conserved first and last residue. The D gene is left open where the match is weak. Clone size appears in some rows only: once, few, many, or a class for an expanded clone.

cdr3_length	clone_size	d_call	v_call	j_call	cdr3_nt	cdr3_aa
18	-	-	TRBV30	TRBJ2-6	TGTGCCTGGAACTATCTTGGCAGGGGCTCCTCTGGGGCCAACGTCCTGACTTTC	CAWNYLGRGSSGANVLTF
14	-	-	TRBV4-2	TRBJ2-7	TGTGCCAGCAGCCAAGAAAGGGCGGGGCGCGAGCAGTACTTC	CASSQERAGREQYF
15	-	-	TRBV16	TRBJ2-7	TGTGCCAGCAGCCGTCTTGAGGGATTAGCGTTTGAGCAGTACTTC	CASSRLEGLAFEQYF
14	-	TRBD2	TRBV7-3	TRBJ2-1	TGTGCCAGCAGTTTAGCGGGGGGAATGAGTGAGCAGTTCTTC	CASSLAGGMSEQFF
15	-	TRBD2	TRBV5-4	TRBJ2-1	TGTGCCAGCAGCGCCTCTAGCGGGTTCTACAATGAGCAGTTCTTC	CASSASSGFYNEQFF
14	-	-	TRBV19	TRBJ1-5	TGTGCCAGTAGTCCCCGGGACTACCTTGGGATTAAGAATTTT	CASSPRDYLGIKNF
13	-	-	TRBV2	TRBJ2-1	TGTGCCGTGCTACTAGTGAGGTTGAATGAGCAGTTCTTC	CAVLLVRLNEQFF
12	-	-	TRBV6-5	TRBJ1-2	TGTGCCAGCGCCGAGGACAGCCATGGCTACACCTTC	CASAEDSHGYTF
15	once	-	TRBV9	TRBJ1-3	TGTGCCAGCAGCGTAGGAAGGCGGCTTGGAAACACCATATATTTT	CASSVGRRLGNTIYF
14	-	-	TRBV7-3	TRBJ1-2	TGTGCCAGCAGCTTATTCCCGGGACTTACGGGCTACACCTTC	CASSLFPGLTGYTF
15	-	TRBD1	TRBV5-1	TRBJ1-1	TGCGCCAGCAGCTGGGGACAGCCAGTGAACACTGAAGCTTTCTTT	CASSWGQPVNTEAFF
20	-	TRBD1	TRBV5-1	TRBJ1-5	TGCGCCAGCAGCTTACTACGTGGGGGACAGGACCGATATAGCAATCAGCCCCAGCATTTT	CASSLLRGGQDRYSNQPQHF
14	-	-	TRBV15	TRBJ1-2	TGTGCCACCAGCAGAGCGAGAGGGAACTATGGCTACACCTTC	CATSRARGNYGYTF
15	-	-	TRBV4-1	TRBJ1-3	TGCGCCAGCAGCCAAGATCGGGGGTCTGGAAACACCATATATTTT	CASSQDRGSGNTIYF
14	-	-	TRBV3-1/TRBV3-2	TRBJ1-5	TGTGCCAGCAGCCAAGAGGGGAGGGTACGGCCCCAGCATTTT	CASSQEGRVRPQHF
15	-	TRBD1	TRBV11-2	TRBJ2-2	TGTGCCAGCAGCCCGGGACAGTATCACACCGGGGAGCTGTTTTTT	CASSPGQYHTGELFF
18	-	TRBD2	TRBV4-1	TRBJ2-5	TGCGCCAGCAGCCTCCCCGGGACTAGCGGGGGGGCCAGGGAGACCCAGTACTTC	CASSLPGTSGGARETQYF
15	many	TRBD2	TRBV6-4	TRBJ2-1	TGTGCCAGCACCAGGACTAGCGGGGAGACGAATGAGCAGTTCTTC	CASTRTSGETNEQFF
13	-	TRBD1	TRBV28	TRBJ2-5	TGTGCCAGCAGATTGGACAGGGGAGAGACCCAGTACTTC	CASRLDRGETQYF
12	-	-	TRBV19	TRBJ2-3	TGTGCCAGTAGTCCCTACACAGATACGCAGTATTTT	CASSPYTDTQYF
16	-	TRBD1	TRBV25-1	TRBJ2-3	TGTGCCAGCAGTGAATTGGGAGCAGGGGGCGAAGATACGCAGTATTTT	CASSELGAGGEDTQYF
15	-	-	TRBV7-9	TRBJ2-5	TGTGCCAGCAGCTTAGGGGGCGCGGGGCAAGAGACCCAGTACTTC	CASSLGGAGQETQYF
14	few	TRBD1	TRBV19	TRBJ1-5	TGTGCCAGTAGTGGGACAGGGGGAAATCAGCCCCAGCATTTT	CASSGTGGNQPQHF
16	-	TRBD2	TRBV5-1	TRBJ2-1	TGCGCCAGCACCTCAATCCCCAGCGGGGGGTCGGGTGAGCAGTTCTTC	CASTSIPSGGSGEQFF
12	-	-	TRBV29-1	TRBJ1-4	TGCAGCGTTGAATACAGCAATGAAAAACTGTTTTTT	CSVEYSNEKLFF
19	-	TRBD1	TRBV4-2	TRBJ1-3	TGTGCCAGCAGCCAAAATCTCCTGCCGGGGACAGGTTCTGGAAACACCATATATTTT	CASSQNLLPGTGSGNTIYF
13	-	-	TRBV12-3/TRBV12-4	TRBJ2-3	TGTGCCAGCAGTTTAGCTAGCGCAGATACGCAGTATTTT	CASSLASADTQYF
19	-	TRBD2	TRBV27	TRBJ2-3	TGTGCCAGCAGTCCCACGGTGTTTCAAGCGGGGGGAAGCACAGATACGCAGTATTTT	CASSPTVFQAGGSTDTQYF
13	-	-	TRBV3-1/TRBV3-2	TRBJ1-5	TGTGCCAGCAGCCAGGGAGGCAATCAGCCCCAGCATTTT	CASSQGGNQPQHF
16	-	TRBD2	TRBV7-8	TRBJ2-3	TGTGCCAGCAGCCCCCAGCGGGGGGGCTACACAGATACGCAGTATTTT	CASSPQRGGYTDTQYF
13	-	-	TRBV19	TRBJ1-2	TGTGCCAGTATCGAGAGGGAGGGTAGTGGCTACACCTTC	CASIEREGSGYTF
15	once	-	TRBV5-1	TRBJ2-2	TGCGCCAGCAGCGGAATCAGGGGTTACACCGGGGAGCTGTTTTTT	CASSGIRGYTGELFF
13	-	-	TRBV28	TRBJ1-2	TGTGCCAGCAGCCTGGGCCAAGGCTATGGCTACACCTTC	CASSLGQGYGYTF
17	-	TRBD1	TRBV4-1	TRBJ1-2	TGCGCCAGCAGTTTCGGACAGGCAAACACAGGCAACTATGGCTACACCTTC	CASSFGQANTGNYGYTF
16	-	-	TRBV7-9	TRBJ2-2	TGTGCCAGCAGCCCTAGACTGGGAGCTAGCACCGGGGAGCTGTTTTTT	CASSPRLGASTGELFF
13	-	-	TRBV10-3	TRBJ1-1	TGTGCCATCAGTGGGGGCCAGGGAACTGAAGCTTTCTTT	CAISGGQGTEAFF
13	-	-	TRBV2	TRBJ1-1	TGTGCCAGCAGTGAACGTGAGCTCACTGAAGCTTTCTTT	CASSERELTEAFF
16	-	TRBD1	TRBV28	TRBJ1-1	TGTGCCAGCAGTTCTCCGGGGACAGGGATGAACACTGAAGCTTTCTTT	CASSSPGTGMNTEAFF
15	-	TRBD1	TRBV5-1	TRBJ1-2	TGCGCCAGCAGCCCAGCGGGACAGGCCTACTATGGCTACACCTTC	CASSPAGQAYYGYTF
14	-	TRBD2	TRBV6-5	TRBJ2-3	TGTGCCAGCAGCGGGACTAGCGGGGGGAGCACGCAGTATTTT	CASSGTSGGSTQYF